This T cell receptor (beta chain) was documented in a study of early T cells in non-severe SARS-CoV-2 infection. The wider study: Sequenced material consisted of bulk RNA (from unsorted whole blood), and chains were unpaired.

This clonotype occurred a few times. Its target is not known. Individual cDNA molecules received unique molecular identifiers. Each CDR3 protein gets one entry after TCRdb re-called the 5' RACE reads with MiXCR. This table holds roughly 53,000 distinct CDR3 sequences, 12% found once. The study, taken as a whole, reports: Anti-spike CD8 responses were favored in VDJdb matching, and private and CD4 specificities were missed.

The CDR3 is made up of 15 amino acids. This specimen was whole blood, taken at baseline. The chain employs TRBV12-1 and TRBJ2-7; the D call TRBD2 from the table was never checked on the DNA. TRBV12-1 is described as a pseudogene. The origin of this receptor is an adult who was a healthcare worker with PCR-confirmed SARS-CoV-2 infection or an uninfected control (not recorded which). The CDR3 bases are TGTGCCAGCAGCTCCACCGGGACTCGCACCTACGAGCAGTACTTC. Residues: CASSSTGTRTYEQYF.